This TCR beta chain was identified during a study of brain metastases from non-small cell lung cancer. The study's findings and limits: T-cell clones appeared expanded in around 61% of brain metastases relative to matched primary tumors.

V lost 1 base and J lost 3, with 7 bases in between. The length of the CDR3 is 13 residues. CDR1 is MGHRA, CDR2 YSYEKL, per germline. As regards this clone: Antigen specificity is unknown.

Clones were sequenced by immunoSEQ multiplex PCR, and TCRdb holds only the in-frame ones, with some missing. The repertoire includes a few thousand clones, 70% to 80% of them detected once, and about 6% sits in the top ten. The J gene is TRBJ2-7, the V gene TRBV4-1, with D uncertain. This receptor was obtained from a donor at least 40 years old with non-small cell lung cancer. The sample comprised primary lung tumor tissue. The CDR3 loop is CASSQGLGYEQYV. In nucleotides, the CDR3 is TGCGCCAGCAGCCAAGGCTTGGGCTACGAGCAGTACGTC.